This record covers a single TCR beta chain. Its specificity is unknown. The data derive from a study of PD-1 blockade in classical Hodgkin lymphoma. Regarding the study as a whole: Reported findings placed baseline TCR diversity lower in newly diagnosed patients (compared with healthy donors). Possible causes of repertoire differences, disease activity or prior therapy, remain undefined. TCR diversity rose significantly by C4D1 in CD4+ but not CD8+ cells.

Brentuximab vedotin exposure varied among the patients, all of whom had relapsed after autologous stem cell transplantation. The CDR3 contains 13 residues. Trimming left V 0 bases short and J 5 bases short, with 7 bases between. Germline loops: CDR1 MDHEN, CDR2 SYDVKM. TCRdb's copy holds only in-frame clones and misses some; the assay was immunoSEQ multiplex PCR. Among 13,000 to 15,000 clones, around four fifths were seen once, and the ten largest hold around 25%. The sample consisted of peripheral blood mononuclear cells (PBMCs), taken before the second cycle of nivolumab. This receptor was taken from a human donor with classical Hodgkin lymphoma. This chain links TRBV28 with TRBJ1-2; no clear D. This CDR3 is CASSLWRLYGYTF. The CDR3, as DNA: TGTGCCAGCAGTTTATGGAGACTTTATGGCTACACCTTC.